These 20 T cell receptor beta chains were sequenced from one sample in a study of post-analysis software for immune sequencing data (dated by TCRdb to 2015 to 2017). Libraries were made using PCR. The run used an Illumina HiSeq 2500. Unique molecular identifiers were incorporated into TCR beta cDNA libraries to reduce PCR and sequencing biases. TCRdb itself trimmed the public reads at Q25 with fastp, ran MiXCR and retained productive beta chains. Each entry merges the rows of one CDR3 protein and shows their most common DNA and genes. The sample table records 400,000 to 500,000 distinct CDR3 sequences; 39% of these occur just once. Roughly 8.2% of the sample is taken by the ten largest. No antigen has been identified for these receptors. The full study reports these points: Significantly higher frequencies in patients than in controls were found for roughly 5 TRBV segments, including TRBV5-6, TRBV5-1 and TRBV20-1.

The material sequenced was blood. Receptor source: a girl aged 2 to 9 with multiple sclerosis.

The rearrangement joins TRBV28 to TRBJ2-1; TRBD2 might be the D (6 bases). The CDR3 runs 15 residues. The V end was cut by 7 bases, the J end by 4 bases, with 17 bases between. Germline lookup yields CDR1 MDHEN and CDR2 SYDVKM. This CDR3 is CASTTFRDLYNEQFF. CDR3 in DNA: TGTGCCAGCACCACTTTCCGGGACTTATACAATGAGCAGTTCTTC.

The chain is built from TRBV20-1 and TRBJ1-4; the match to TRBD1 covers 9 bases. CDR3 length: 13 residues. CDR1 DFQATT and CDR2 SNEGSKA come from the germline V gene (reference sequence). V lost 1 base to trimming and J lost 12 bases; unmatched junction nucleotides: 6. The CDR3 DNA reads TGCAGTGCTAGAGGACAGGGGGAATGGGAACTGTTTTTT. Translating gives CSARGQGEWELFF.

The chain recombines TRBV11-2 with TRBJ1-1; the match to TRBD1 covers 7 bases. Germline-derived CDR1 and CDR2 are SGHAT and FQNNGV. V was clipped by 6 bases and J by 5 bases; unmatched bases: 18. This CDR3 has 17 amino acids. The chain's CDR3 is CASRTTGLGRLWTEAFF. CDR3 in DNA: TGTGCCAGCAGGACGACAGGGTTGGGACGTCTGTGGACTGAAGCTTTCTTT.

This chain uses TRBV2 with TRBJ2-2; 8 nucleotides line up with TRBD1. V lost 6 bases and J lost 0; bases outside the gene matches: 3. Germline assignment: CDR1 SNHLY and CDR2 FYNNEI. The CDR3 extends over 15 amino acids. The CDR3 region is CASRWDRSNTGELFF. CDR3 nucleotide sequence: TGTGCCAGCAGATGGGACAGGTCGAACACCGGGGAGCTGTTTTTT.

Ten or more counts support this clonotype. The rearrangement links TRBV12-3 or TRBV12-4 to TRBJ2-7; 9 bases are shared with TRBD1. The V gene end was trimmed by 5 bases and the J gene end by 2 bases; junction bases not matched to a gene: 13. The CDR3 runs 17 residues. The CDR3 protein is CASSPLSGTGPTYEQYF. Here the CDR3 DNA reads TGTGCCAGCAGTCCTCTCTCCGGGACAGGGCCTACCTACGAGCAGTACTTC.

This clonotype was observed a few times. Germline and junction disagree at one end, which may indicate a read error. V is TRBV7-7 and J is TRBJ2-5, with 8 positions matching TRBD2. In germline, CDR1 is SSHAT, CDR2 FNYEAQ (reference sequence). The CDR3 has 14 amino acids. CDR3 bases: TGTGCTAGCAGCTTCACAGGGACTAGGGAGACCCAGTACTTC. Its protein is CASSFTGTRETQYF.

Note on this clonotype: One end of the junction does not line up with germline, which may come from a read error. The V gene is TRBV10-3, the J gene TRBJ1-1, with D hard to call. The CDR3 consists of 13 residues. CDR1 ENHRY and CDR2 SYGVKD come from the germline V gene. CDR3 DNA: TGTGCCATCAATGAGGAGGGCTCCACTGAAGCTTTCTTT. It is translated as CAINEEGSTEAFF.

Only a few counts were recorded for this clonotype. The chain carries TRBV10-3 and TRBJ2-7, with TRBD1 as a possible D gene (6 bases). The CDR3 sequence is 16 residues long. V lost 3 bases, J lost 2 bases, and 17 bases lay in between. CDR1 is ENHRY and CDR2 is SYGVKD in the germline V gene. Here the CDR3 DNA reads TGTGCCATCAGTGAACCGCCAGGGGCTCTTACCTACGAGCAGTACTTC. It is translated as CAISEPPGALTYEQYF.

The CDR3 loop reads CASSSSSRGKSTDTQYF. The CDR3, as DNA: TGCGCCAGCAGCTCGAGTAGCAGGGGAAAGAGCACAGATACGCAGTATTTT. The genes are TRBV5-1 and TRBJ2-3; a weak D match, TRBD1 (6 bases). Germline V gives CDR1 SGHRS, CDR2 YFSETQ. The CDR3 has 17 amino acids. Trimming cost V 3 bases and J 0 bases, with 17 bases left between them.

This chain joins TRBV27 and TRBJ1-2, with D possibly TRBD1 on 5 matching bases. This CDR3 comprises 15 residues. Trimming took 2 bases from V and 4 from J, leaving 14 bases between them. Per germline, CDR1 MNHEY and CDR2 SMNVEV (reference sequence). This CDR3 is CASSLASRVGYGYTF. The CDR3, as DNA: TGTGCCAGCAGTTTAGCATCCAGGGTAGGCTATGGCTACACCTTC.

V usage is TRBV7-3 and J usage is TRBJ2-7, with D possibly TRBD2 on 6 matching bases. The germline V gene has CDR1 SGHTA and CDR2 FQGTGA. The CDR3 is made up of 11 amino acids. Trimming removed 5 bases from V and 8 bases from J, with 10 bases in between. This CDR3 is CASSPGGKQYF. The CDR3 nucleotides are TGTGCCAGCAGCCCTGGGGGGAAGCAGTACTTC.

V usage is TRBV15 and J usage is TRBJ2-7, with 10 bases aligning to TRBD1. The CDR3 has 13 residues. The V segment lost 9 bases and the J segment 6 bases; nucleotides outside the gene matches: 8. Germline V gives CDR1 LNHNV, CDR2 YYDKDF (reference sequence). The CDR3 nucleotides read TGTGCCACAGCCGGGACAGGGGTCGGCGAGCAGTACTTC. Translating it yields CATAGTGVGEQYF. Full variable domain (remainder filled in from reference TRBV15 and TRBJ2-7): DAMVIQNPRYQVTQFGKPVTLSCSQTLNHNVMYWYQQKSSQAPKLLFHYYDKDFNNEADTPDNFQSRRPNTSFCFLDIRSPGLGDTAMYLCATAGTGVGEQYFGPGTRLTVT.

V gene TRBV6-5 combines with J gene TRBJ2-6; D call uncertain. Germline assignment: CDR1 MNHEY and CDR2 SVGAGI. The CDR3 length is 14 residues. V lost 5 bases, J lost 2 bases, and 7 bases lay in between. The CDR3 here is CASSGTPGANVLTF. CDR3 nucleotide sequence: TGTGCCAGCAGTGGCACGCCTGGGGCCAACGTCCTGACTTTC.

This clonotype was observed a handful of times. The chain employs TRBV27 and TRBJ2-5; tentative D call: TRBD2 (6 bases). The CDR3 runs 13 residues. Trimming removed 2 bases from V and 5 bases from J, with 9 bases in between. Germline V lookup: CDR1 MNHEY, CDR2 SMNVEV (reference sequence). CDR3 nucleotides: TGTGCCAGCAGTTTAAGACTAGAGGAGACCCAGTACTTC. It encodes CASSLRLEETQYF.

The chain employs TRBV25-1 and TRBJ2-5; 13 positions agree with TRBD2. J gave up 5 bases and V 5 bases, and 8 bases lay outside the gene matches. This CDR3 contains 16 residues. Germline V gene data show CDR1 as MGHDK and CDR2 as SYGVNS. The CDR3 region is CASSPGLAGPSETQYF. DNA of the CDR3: TGTGCCAGCAGTCCGGGACTAGCGGGGCCCAGCGAGACCCAGTACTTC.

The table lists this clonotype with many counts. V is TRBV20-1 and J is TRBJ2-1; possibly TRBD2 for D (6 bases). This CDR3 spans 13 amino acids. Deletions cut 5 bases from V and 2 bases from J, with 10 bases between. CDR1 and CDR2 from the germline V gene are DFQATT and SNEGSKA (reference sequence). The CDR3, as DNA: TGCAGTGCTGATCGGGGGACCTACAATGAGCAGTTCTTC. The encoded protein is CSADRGTYNEQFF.

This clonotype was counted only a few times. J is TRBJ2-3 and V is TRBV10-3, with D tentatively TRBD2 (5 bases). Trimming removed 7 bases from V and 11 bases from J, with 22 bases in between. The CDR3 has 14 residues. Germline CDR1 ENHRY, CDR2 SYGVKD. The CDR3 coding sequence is TGTGCCATCAAAGAGGGCGGGTTGGGAACGCAGCAGTATTTT. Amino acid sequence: CAIKEGGLGTQQYF.

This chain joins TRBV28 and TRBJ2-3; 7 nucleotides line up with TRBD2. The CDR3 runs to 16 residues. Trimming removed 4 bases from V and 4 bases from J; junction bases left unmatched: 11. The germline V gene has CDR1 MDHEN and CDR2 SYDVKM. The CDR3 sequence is CASSSAGEGFADTQYF. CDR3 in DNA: TGTGCCAGCAGTTCTGCGGGGGAGGGGTTTGCAGATACGCAGTATTTT.

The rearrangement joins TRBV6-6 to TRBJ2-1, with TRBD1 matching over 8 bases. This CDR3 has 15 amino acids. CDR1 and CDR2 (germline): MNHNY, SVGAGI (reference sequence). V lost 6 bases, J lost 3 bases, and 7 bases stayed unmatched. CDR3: CASSHSDRGYNEQFF. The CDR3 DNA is TGTGCCAGCAGCCACTCCGACAGGGGCTACAATGAGCAGTTCTTC.

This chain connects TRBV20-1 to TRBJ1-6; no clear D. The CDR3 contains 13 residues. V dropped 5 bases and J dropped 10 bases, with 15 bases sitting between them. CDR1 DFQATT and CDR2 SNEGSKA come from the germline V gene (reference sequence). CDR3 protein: CSAFVRRSSPLHF. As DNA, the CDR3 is TGCAGTGCTTTCGTGAGAAGGTCCTCACCCCTCCACTTT.